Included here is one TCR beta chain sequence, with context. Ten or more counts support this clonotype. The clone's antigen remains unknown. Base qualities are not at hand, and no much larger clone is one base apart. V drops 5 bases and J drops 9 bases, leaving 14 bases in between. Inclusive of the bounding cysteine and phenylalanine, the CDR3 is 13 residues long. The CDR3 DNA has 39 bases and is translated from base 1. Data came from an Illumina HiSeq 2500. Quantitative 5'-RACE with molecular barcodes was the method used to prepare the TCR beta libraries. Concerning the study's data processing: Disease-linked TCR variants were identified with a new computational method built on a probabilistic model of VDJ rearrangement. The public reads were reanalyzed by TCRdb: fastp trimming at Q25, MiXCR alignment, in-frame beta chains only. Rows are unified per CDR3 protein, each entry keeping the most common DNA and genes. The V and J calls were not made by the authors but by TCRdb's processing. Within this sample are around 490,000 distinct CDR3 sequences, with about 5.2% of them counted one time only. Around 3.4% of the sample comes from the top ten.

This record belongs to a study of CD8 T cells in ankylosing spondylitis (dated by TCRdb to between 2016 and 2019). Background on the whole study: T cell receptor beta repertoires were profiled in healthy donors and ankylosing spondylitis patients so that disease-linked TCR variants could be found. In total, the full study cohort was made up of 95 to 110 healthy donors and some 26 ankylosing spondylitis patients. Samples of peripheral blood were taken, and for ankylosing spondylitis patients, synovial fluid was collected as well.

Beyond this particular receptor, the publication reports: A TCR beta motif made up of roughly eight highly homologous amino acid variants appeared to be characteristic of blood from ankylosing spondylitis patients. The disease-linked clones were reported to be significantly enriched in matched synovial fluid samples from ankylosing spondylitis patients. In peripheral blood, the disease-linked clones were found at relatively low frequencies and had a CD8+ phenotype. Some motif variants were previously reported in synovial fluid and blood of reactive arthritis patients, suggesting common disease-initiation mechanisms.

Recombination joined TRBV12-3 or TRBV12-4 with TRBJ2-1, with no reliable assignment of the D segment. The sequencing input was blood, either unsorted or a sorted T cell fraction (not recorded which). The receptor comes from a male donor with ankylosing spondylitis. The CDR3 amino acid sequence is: CASSAQGSAEQFF. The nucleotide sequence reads TGTGCCAGCAGTGCCCAAGGGTCGGCTGAGCAGTTCTTC.